This T cell receptor (beta chain) was sequenced during a study of T-cell memory formation after mild COVID-19. Turning to the study itself: Clusters of TCRs were largely donor specific.

CDR1 and CDR2 from the germline V gene are SGHVS and FNYEAQ. The CDR3 extends over 18 amino acids. V trimming: 1 base; J trimming: 6 bases; junction bases outside the gene matches: 13. TCRdb processed the 5' RACE reads anew with MiXCR; each CDR3 protein has one entry. The sample lists roughly 250,000 distinct CDR3 sequences, approximately 15% seen once, with around 21% in the top ten. A few counts support this clonotype. Its antigen is currently unknown. General study points: Later expanders leaned CD4+, whereas day 15 to 85 contracting clones were balanced CD4/CD8. Cross-reactive memory apparently joined, as some responding clones appeared in pre-infection memory.

The chain joins TRBV7-6 to TRBJ2-1; 9 bases map to TRBD2. This clonotype was sampled from a man aged 18 to 29 who had mild COVID-19 (a few samples of this study predate the infection). Cell type and time point are not known. Sequencing was done on a sample of PBMCs or a T cell subset sorted from them (not recorded which). In DNA, the CDR3 is TGTGCCAGCAGCTTAGTCGAAGAATTAGCGGGGGTTCCCAATGAGCAGTTCTTC. Translating gives CASSLVEELAGVPNEQFF.